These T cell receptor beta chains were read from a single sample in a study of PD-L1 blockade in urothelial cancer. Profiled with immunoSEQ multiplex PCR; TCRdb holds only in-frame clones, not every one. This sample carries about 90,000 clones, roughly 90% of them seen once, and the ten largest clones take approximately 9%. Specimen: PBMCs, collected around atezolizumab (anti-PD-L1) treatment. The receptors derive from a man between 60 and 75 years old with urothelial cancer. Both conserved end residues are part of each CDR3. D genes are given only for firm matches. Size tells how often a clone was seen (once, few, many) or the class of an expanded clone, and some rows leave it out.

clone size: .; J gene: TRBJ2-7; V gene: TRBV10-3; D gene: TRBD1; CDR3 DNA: TGTGCCATCAGTGCCCAGGGGGCGGATTACGAGCAGTACTTC; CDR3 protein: CAISAQGADYEQYF
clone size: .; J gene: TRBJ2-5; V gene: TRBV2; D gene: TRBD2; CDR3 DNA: TGTGCCAGCAGTGCGAATAGCGGGGGTCAAGAGACCCAGTACTTC; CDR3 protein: CASSANSGGQETQYF
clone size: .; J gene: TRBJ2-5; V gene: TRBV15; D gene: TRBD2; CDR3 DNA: TGTGCCACCAGGCCGGGGGGGCAGGGGCGGGAGACCCAGTACTTC; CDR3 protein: CATRPGGQGRETQYF
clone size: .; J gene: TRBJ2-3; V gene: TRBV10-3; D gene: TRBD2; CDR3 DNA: TGTGCCATCCGGGGACTAGCGATAGCCACAGATACGCAGTATTTT; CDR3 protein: CAIRGLAIATDTQYF
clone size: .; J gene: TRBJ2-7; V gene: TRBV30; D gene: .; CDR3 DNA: TGTGCCTGGAGTCCAGGCCACGAGCAGTACTTC; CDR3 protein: CAWSPGHEQYF
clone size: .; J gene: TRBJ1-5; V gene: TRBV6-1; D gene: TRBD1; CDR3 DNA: TGTGCCAGCAGTGCTGACAGGGTTCGTAATCAGCCCCAGCATTTT; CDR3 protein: CASSADRVRNQPQHF
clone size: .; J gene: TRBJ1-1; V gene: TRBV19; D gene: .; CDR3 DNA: TGTGCCAGTAGTTACCCGGGGAAGAGCACTGAAGCTTTCTTT; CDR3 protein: CASSYPGKSTEAFF
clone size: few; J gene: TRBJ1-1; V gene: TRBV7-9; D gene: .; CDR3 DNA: TGTGCCAGCAGCGTGGGACAGAACACTGAAGCTTTCTTT; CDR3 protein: CASSVGQNTEAFF
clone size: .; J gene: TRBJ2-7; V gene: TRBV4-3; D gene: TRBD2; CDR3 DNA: TGCGCCAGCAGCCAAGATGCAAAGCGGGGTGTTTCACAGCAGTACTTC; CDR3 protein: CASSQDAKRGVSQQYF
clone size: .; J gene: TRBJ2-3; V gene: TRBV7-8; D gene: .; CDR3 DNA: TGTGCCAGCAGACCGGCAGGGTTAAGCACAGATACGCAGTATTTT; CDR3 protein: CASRPAGLSTDTQYF
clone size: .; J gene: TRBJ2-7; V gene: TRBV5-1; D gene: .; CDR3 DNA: TGCGCCAGCAGCCCCGGGGGATCCTACGAGCAGTACTTC; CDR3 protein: CASSPGGSYEQYF
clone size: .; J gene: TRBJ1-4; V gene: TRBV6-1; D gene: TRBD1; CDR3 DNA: TGTGCCAGCAGGGGACCTGGGACAGGTGAAAAACTGTTTTTT; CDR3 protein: CASRGPGTGEKLFF
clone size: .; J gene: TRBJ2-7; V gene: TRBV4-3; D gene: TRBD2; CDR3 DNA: TGCGCCAGCAGCCAAGATTTTTCTAGCGGTCGCGAGCAGTACTTC; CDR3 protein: CASSQDFSSGREQYF
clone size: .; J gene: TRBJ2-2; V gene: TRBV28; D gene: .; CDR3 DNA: TGTGCCAGCAGTTATACTAAGGCCGGGGAGCTGTTTTTT; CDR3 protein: CASSYTKAGELFF
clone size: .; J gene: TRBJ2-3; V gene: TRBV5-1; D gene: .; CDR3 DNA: TGCGCCAGCGGTAACAGAGCTCGCACAGATACGCAGTATTTT; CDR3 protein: CASGNRARTDTQYF
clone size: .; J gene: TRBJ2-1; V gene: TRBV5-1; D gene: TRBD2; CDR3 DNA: TGCGCCAGCAGCTTGGTCTCAGCTAGCGGAAATGAGCAGTTCTTC; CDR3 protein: CASSLVSASGNEQFF
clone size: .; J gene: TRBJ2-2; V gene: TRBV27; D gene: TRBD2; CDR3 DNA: TGTGCCAGCAGGATGCTAGCGGGGGGGAACACCGGGGAGCTGTTTTTT; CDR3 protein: CASRMLAGGNTGELFF
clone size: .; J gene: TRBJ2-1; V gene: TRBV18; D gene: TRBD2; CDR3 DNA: TGTGCCAGCTCACCACTTGTAGTCAAGCGGGAGGCCAAGCAGTTCTTC; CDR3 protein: CASSPLVVKREAKQFF
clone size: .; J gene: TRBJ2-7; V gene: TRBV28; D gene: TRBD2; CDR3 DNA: TGTGCCAGCAGTTTCAGGGAGGGCTACGAGCAGTACTTC; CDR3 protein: CASSFREGYEQYF
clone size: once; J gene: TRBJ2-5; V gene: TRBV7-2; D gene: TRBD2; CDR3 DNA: TGTGCCAGCAGCCCCGCCCCCGGGACTAGCGGGGGGAGGGTAGAGACCCAGTACTTC; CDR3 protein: CASSPAPGTSGGRVETQYF
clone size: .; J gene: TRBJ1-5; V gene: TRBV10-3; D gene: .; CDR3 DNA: TGTGCCATCAGCCCGACACAGTGGGGGGATCAGCCCCAGCATTTT; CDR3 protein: CAISPTQWGDQPQHF
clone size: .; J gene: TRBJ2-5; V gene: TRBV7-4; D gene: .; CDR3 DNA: TGTGCCAGCCAAAAGGACTGGCCGAGGGTGCAAGAGACCCAGTACTTC; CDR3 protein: CASQKDWPRVQETQYF
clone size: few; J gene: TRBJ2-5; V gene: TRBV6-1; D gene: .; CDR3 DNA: TGTGCCAGCAGCGTCAGGGGTTTGGGAGAGACCCAGTACTTC; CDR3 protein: CASSVRGLGETQYF
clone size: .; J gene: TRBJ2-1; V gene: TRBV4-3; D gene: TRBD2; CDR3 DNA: TGCGCCAGCAGCCAGGAGTCTACCAACACTAGCGGCTATGGGAGCTCCTACAATGAGCAGTTCTTC; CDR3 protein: CASSQESTNTSGYGSSYNEQFF
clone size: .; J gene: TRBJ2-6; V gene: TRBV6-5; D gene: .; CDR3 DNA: TGTGCCAGCAGATCGCAGGGCTCTGGGGCCAACGTCCTGACTTTC; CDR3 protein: CASRSQGSGANVLTF
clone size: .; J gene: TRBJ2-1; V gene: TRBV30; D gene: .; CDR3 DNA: TGTGCCTGGGGGAGAGTCTATGAGCAGTTCTTC; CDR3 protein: CAWGRVYEQFF
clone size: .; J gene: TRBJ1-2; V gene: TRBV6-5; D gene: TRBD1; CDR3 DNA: TGTGCCAGCAGTTACTCGACCAGGACAGGGACTGGCTACACCTTC; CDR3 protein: CASSYSTRTGTGYTF
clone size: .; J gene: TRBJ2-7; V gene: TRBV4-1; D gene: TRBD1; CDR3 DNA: TGCGCCAGCAGCGGCCGGGACAGGGGGGGCTCCTACGAGCAGTACTTC; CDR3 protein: CASSGRDRGGSYEQYF
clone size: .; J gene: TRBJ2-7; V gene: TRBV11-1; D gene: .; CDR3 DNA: TGTGCCAGCAGCTTAGCCAGCGCCTCCTACGAGCAGTACTTC; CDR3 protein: CASSLASASYEQYF
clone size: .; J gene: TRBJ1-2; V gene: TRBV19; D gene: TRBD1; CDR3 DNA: TGTGCCAGTAGTATAGATGTCGACAGGGGGCTGCTACTGGGGGAAAACCGTTATGGCTACACCTTC; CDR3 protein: CASSIDVDRGLLLGENRYGYTF
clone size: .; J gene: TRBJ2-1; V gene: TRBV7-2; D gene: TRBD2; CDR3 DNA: TGTGCCAGCTGGCTACTAGCGGGAGCCTCGGGTGAGCAGTTCTTC; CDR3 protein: CASWLLAGASGEQFF
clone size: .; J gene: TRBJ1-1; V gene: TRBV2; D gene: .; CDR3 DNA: TGTGCCAGCAGAATGGGGCAGGGTCGCGAAGCTTTCTTT; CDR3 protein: CASRMGQGREAFF
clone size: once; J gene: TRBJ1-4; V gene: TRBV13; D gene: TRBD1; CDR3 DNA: TGTGCCAGCAGCCCCGGACAGGTCATAGGAGAAAAACTGTTTTTT; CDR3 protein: CASSPGQVIGEKLFF
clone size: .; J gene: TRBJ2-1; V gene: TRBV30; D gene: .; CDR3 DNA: TGTGCCTGGAGTGACTTAAACAATGAGCAGTTCTTC; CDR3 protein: CAWSDLNNEQFF
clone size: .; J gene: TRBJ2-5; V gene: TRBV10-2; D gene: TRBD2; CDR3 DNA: TGCGCCAGCAGTGACAGACTAGCGCCACAAGAGACCCAGTACTTC; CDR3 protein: CASSDRLAPQETQYF
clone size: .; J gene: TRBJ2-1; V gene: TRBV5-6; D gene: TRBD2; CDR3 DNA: TGTGCCAGCAGCTTCAAACTCGGGACTAGCGATTTAAATGAGCAGTTCTTC; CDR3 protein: CASSFKLGTSDLNEQFF
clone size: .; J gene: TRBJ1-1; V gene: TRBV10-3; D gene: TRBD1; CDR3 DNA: TGTGCCATCAGTATGACAGGGTGGGGGAACACTGAAGCTTTCTTT; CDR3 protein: CAISMTGWGNTEAFF
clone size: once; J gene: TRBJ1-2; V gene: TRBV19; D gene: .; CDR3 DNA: TGTGCCAGTAGTATCAAGCTCGGGGTCTCCCCCTATGGCTACACCTTC; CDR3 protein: CASSIKLGVSPYGYTF
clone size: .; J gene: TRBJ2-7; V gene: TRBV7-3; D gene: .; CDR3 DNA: TGTGCCAGCAGCTTAAGCCCCAGCTCCTACGAGCAGTACTTC; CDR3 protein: CASSLSPSSYEQYF
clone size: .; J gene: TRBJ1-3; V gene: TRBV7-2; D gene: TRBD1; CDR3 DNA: TGTGCCAGCAGCCCCGCCCACAGGGGTGGTGGAAACACCATATATTTT; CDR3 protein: CASSPAHRGGGNTIYF
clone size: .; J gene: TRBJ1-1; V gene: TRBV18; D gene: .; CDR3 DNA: TGTGCCAGCTCACCAGCCTTGTTGGGGGGGACTGAAGCTTTCTTT; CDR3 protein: CASSPALLGGTEAFF
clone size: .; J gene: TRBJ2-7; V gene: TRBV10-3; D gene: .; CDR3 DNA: TGTGCCATCAGTGAGTCAGGGGCCAGCTACGAGCAGTACTTC; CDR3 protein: CAISESGASYEQYF
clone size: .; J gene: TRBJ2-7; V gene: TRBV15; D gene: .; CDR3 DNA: TGTGCCACCAGCAGAGGTCAGCGGTTAACCTACGAGCAGTACTTC; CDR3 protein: CATSRGQRLTYEQYF
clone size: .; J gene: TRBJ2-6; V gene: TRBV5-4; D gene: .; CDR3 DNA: TGTGCCAGCAGCTTCGGGGTCCCCAGCTCTGGGGCCAACGTCCTGACTTTC; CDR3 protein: CASSFGVPSSGANVLTF
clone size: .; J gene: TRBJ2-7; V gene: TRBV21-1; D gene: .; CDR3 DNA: TGTGCCAGCAGCAAAGCGCTTGAGCGAAGTAATTCTTTT; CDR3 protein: CASSKALERSNSF
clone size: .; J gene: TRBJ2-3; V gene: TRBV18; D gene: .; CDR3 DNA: TGTGCCAGCTCACCCCCCAAGCCCGCCGCAGGGGGGGATACGCAGTATTTT; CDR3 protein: CASSPPKPAAGGDTQYF
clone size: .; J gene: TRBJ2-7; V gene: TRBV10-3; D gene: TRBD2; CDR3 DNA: TGTGCCATCAGTGAGACGGGGGGTGAGCGGGAGCAGTACTTC; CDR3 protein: CAISETGGEREQYF
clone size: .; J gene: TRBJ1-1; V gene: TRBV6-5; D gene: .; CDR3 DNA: TGTGCCAGCAGTTACTCGTCGGTGAACACTGAAGCTTTCTTT; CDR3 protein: CASSYSSVNTEAFF
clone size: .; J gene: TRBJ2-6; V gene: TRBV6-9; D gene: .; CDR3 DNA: TGTGCCAGCAGTTATGGTGGGAGCTCTGGGGCCAACGTCCTGACTTTC; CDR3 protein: CASSYGGSSGANVLTF
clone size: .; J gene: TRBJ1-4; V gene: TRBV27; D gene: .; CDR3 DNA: TGTGCCAGCAGTTTCACCGACCAGGCTAATGAAAAACTGTTTTTT; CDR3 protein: CASSFTDQANEKLFF
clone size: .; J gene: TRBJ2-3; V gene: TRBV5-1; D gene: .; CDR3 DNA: TGCGCCAGCAGCTTGGATTCTGGGGGGGATACGCAGTATTTT; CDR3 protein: CASSLDSGGDTQYF
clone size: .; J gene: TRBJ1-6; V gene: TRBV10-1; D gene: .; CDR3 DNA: TGCGCCAGCAGCCCGGGATCATATAATTCACCCCTCCACTTT; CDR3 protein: CASSPGSYNSPLHF
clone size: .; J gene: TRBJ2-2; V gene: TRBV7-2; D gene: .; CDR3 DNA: TGTGCCAGCAGCCTCGTAATGGGAGCCACCGGGGAGCTGTTTTTT; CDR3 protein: CASSLVMGATGELFF
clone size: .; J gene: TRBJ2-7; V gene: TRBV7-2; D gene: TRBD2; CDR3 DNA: TGTGCCAGCAGCTTCAGGGCCGGGGGGAGCTACGAGCAGTACTTC; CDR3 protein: CASSFRAGGSYEQYF
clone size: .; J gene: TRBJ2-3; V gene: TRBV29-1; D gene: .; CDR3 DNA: TGCAGCGTTGAGCGGGTATCGGGCGCAGATACGCAGTATTTT; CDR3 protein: CSVERVSGADTQYF